Included here is one TCR beta chain sequence, with context. The antigen is not known. After autologous stem cell transplantation all patients relapsed, and prior brentuximab vedotin exposure differed between cohorts. V lost 6 bases, J lost 3 bases, and 24 bases lay in between. From germline, CDR1 is MNHEY and CDR2 SMNVEV (reference sequence). The CDR3 loop spans 17 amino acids. The method was immunoSEQ multiplex PCR; TCRdb's version includes in-frame clones alone and lacks a portion of them. In the table there are 13,000 or so clones, about 81% of which are singletons. This sample was included in a study of PD-1 blockade in classical Hodgkin lymphoma. General study points: Baseline TCR diversity was reportedly lower in newly diagnosed patients than in healthy donors. It was reported as lower still in relapsed/refractory patients. Significant TCR diversity gains by C4D1 occurred in CD4+ but not CD8+ cells.

Sequences were derived from peripheral blood mononuclear cells (PBMCs), sampled at baseline. The sequence was obtained from a human donor with classical Hodgkin lymphoma. The chain has TRBV27 and TRBJ2-7; D is unresolved. CDR3 sequence: CASRVSGASGWVYEQYF. The CDR3 nucleotides read TGTGCCAGCAGAGTTTCCGGAGCCAGTGGGTGGGTCTACGAGCAGTACTTC.